A selection of T cell receptor beta chains follows, all from one sample in a study of T cell responses to AZD1222 COVID-19 vaccine. Method: immunoSEQ multiplex PCR; TCRdb's copy keeps in-frame clones and lacks some. The sample lists under 200,000 clones; around nine tenths were seen once. Sequenced material: peripheral blood, taken 28 days after the second AZD1222 dose. Receptors originate from an adult who received the AZD1222 COVID-19 vaccine. CDR3s include the opening cysteine and the closing phenylalanine or tryptophan. The D gene is left open where the match is weak. A row's size may be missing; if present it is once, few, many or a size class.

len | abundance | j_gene | d_gene | v_gene | CDR3aa | CDR3nt
13 | NA | TRBJ1-1 | TRBD1 | TRBV6-5 | CASSSGQGATAFF | TGTGCCAGCAGTTCGGGACAGGGGGCAACAGCTTTCTTT
14 | NA | TRBJ2-7 | TRBD2 | TRBV7-2 | CASSSRTSGREQYF | TGTGCCAGCAGCTCTCGGACTAGCGGGCGCGAGCAGTACTTC
15 | once | TRBJ1-1 | NA | TRBV19 | CASSTPGHPNTEAFF | TGTGCCAGTAGTACGCCGGGACATCCGAACACTGAAGCTTTCTTT
16 | NA | TRBJ2-5 | TRBD2 | TRBV7-9 | CASSLGETSGQETQYF | TGTGCCAGCAGCTTAGGGGAAACTAGCGGGCAAGAGACCCAGTACTTC
14 | NA | TRBJ2-3 | TRBD2 | TRBV7-9 | CASSLAGDTDTQYF | TGTGCCAGCAGCTTGGCGGGAGACACAGATACGCAGTATTTT
15 | NA | TRBJ2-7 | NA | TRBV7-2 | CASRPGGGPSYEQYF | TGTGCCAGCAGACCAGGGGGGGGACCGTCCTACGAGCAGTACTTC
15 | few | TRBJ2-3 | NA | TRBV5-4 | CASSLAGALTDTQYF | TGTGCCAGCAGCTTGGCCGGCGCGCTCACAGATACGCAGTATTTT
15 | NA | TRBJ2-7 | TRBD2 | TRBV6-5 | CASNPPGTRGEEQYF | TGTGCCAGCAATCCCCCGGGGACTAGGGGAGAGGAGCAGTACTTC
14 | once | TRBJ1-2 | TRBD1 | TRBV7-2 | CASSPGQGRGGYTF | TGTGCCAGCAGCCCGGGACAGGGAAGAGGTGGCTACACCTTC
14 | NA | TRBJ2-3 | NA | TRBV3-1/TRBV3-2 | CASSQWQSTDTQYF | TGTGCCAGCAGCCAATGGCAGAGCACAGATACGCAGTATTTT
13 | NA | TRBJ2-7 | NA | TRBV18 | CASSLGDAYEQYF | TGTGCCAGCTCACTCGGGGATGCGTACGAGCAGTACTTC
12 | once | TRBJ1-5 | TRBD1 | TRBV28 | CASGTDYQPQHF | TGTGCCAGCGGGACAGATTATCAGCCCCAGCATTTT
15 | NA | TRBJ2-5 | NA | TRBV5-1 | CASSLGGDRSETQYF | TGCGCCAGCAGCCTCGGGGGGGACAGGTCAGAGACCCAGTACTTC
14 | NA | TRBJ1-1 | NA | TRBV12-5 | CASGLEGWGTEAFF | TGTGCTAGTGGTTTAGAGGGTTGGGGCACTGAAGCTTTCTTT
14 | NA | TRBJ2-5 | NA | TRBV9 | CASSVGPVQETQYF | TGTGCCAGCAGCGTAGGGCCAGTACAAGAGACCCAGTACTTC
16 | NA | TRBJ2-3 | TRBD2 | TRBV6-5 | CASSYSTSGRTDTQYF | TGTGCCAGCAGTTACTCGACTAGCGGCCGCACAGATACGCAGTATTTT
14 | NA | TRBJ1-4 | NA | TRBV28 | CASSPPYGGEKLFF | TGTGCCAGCAGCCCGCCCTATGGAGGTGAAAAACTGTTTTTT
13 | NA | TRBJ2-1 | NA | TRBV18 | CASSPAGYNEQFF | TGTGCCAGCTCACCTGCCGGATACAATGAGCAGTTCTTC
13 | NA | TRBJ2-5 | NA | TRBV27 | CASSFRRQETQYF | TGTGCCAGCAGTTTCCGCAGACAAGAGACCCAGTACTTC
13 | NA | TRBJ1-5 | NA | TRBV18 | CASSPSGNQPQHF | TGTGCCAGCTCACCGTCGGGTAATCAGCCCCAGCATTTT
13 | once | TRBJ2-1 | NA | TRBV6-5 | CASSYQGPNEQFF | TGTGCCAGCAGTTACCAGGGTCCCAATGAGCAGTTCTTC